This entry describes one T cell receptor (beta chain). The antigen is unknown. Germline lookup yields CDR1 SGHRS and CDR2 YFSETQ. This CDR3 region has 16 residues. V lost 3 bases to trimming and J lost 7 bases; unmatched junction nucleotides: 12. In the CD4+ fraction, cells were divided into CD45RA+ naive and CD45RA-negative memory subsets. Across several immunoSEQ plates, the genomic DNA of each subset was split evenly. Per sorted-subset replicate PCR, input was 200 to 250 ng DNA, representing roughly 28,000 T cell genomes. Assay used: immunoSEQ multiplex PCR; TCRdb lists only in-frame clones, some missing. This table holds 600,000 to 700,000 clones, roughly 73% found once. These data are taken from a study of shared clonotypes between healthy human individuals. Study-wide points: In general, naive subsets displayed greater estimated richness than memory subsets did.

The specimen sequenced was memory CD4+ T cells sorted from blood. The subset: CD45RA-negative fraction. The V and J genes are TRBV5-1 and TRBJ2-7, with TRBD1 identical over 11 bases. The clonotype was recovered from a woman between 25 and 40 years old in good health. The CDR3 DNA sequence: TGCGCCAGCAGCTCACCTGGGACAGGGGGATGGAGGGAGCAGTACTTC. Its translation is CASSSPGTGGWREQYF.